This T cell receptor (beta chain) was documented in a study of blood T cell repertoires in COVID-19. Sequencing used immunoSEQ multiplex PCR; TCRdb keeps in-frame clones, though not all of them. The repertoire includes under 500,000 clones, around 87% of them detected once, and 0.95% to 1.3% sits in the top ten. The CDR3 runs 16 residues. CDR1 and CDR2 (germline): MNHNY, SVGAGI (reference sequence). The V gene end was trimmed by 2 bases and the J gene end by 7 bases; junction bases not matched to a gene: 10. The chain is built from TRBV6-6 and TRBJ1-4; 7 nucleotides align to TRBD1. This clonotype was sampled from a young man who had recovered from COVID-19. The sample consisted of PBMCs or T cells enriched from blood (not recorded which). The CDR3 loop reads CASSYATGVRGEKLFF. The DNA of the CDR3 is TGTGCCAGCAGTTACGCAACAGGGGTGAGGGGTGAAAAACTGTTTTTT.